This T cell receptor (beta chain) appears in the sequencing data of a study of T cell responses to AZD1222 COVID-19 vaccine. Study conclusions and caveats: Repertoires in all cases were sampled only once the peak T cell response had passed. At study baseline, merely roughly 6 AZD1222 recipients were seropositive. Targeting of unmutated variant regions was reportedly seen in nearly half of spike-specific TCRs.

As for this clone: What it binds is not known.

The junction had 9 bases not matched to a gene; V was cut back by 3 bases and J by 5 bases. This CDR3 has 17 amino acids. Germline V gene lookup returns CDR1 MGHRA and CDR2 YSYEKL. Data came from immunoSEQ multiplex PCR; TCRdb stores just in-frame clones and leaves some out. The sample lists 140,000 or so clones, around 90% seen once, with under 3.5% in the top ten. Sequenced material: peripheral blood, taken on day 0 of AZD1222 vaccination. The TCR originated in an adult in good health. V gene TRBV4-1 combines with J gene TRBJ2-1, with TRBD2 matching 11 bases. In DNA form, the CDR3 reads TGCGCCAGCAGCCATCGTATAGCGGGAGGGTTCAACAATGAGCAGTTCTTC. It specifies CASSHRIAGGFNNEQFF.